This TCR beta chain was identified in a study of cytomegalovirus exposure and HLA in healthy donors. Points from the study as a whole: The classifier was said to identify cytomegalovirus status with high specificity and sensitivity. In vitro testing confirmed a few CMV-associated chains as specific for CMV antigens. TCR clusters originating in the first cohort tended to co-occur in the 100 to 150 validation repertoires, according to a later analysis.

The junction had 2 bases not matched to a gene; V was cut back by 4 bases and J by 8 bases. This CDR3 comprises 13 residues. Germline V gives CDR1 SEHNR, CDR2 FQNEAQ (reference sequence). Separate from the roughly 720-subject first cohort was the roughly 120-subject validation cohort, to which the donors belonged. As regards this clone: Its target is not known.

Clones were sequenced by immunoSEQ multiplex PCR, and TCRdb holds only the in-frame ones, with some missing. The sample lists fewer than 250,000 clones, about 82% occurring once. The clonotype comes from a woman aged 18-29 years in good health and CMV-seronegative. V and J are TRBV7-9 and TRBJ1-2; 12 positions agree with TRBD1. Sequencing was performed on PBMCs. This CDR3 reads CASSWGTGGGYTF. The CDR3 bases are TGTGCCAGCAGCTGGGGGACAGGGGGCGGCTACACCTTC.